These 8 T cell receptor beta chains were all obtained from the same sample, sequenced in a study of a mutant IDH1 vaccine in newly diagnosed glioma. Which antigens these TCRs recognize remains unknown. Sequencing was performed with immunoSEQ multiplex PCR; in TCRdb, only in-frame clones are kept and a portion is missing. In the table there are approximately 50,000 clones, about nine tenths of which are singletons. Time point given: week 35, safety follow-up. Every single dose of the vaccine, 300 ug of mutant IDH1 20-mer peptide, came with topical imiquimod. The sequences come from PBMCs, collected from a glioma patient whose treatment included an IDH1 peptide vaccine. These TCRs come from a man in his forties or fifties with glioma.

The rearrangement uses TRBV4-1 and TRBJ1-4; a possible D gene is TRBD1 (5 bases). V was cut by 2 bases and J by 4 bases, with 11 bases left in between. CDR3 length: 15 residues. Germline V lookup: CDR1 MGHRA, CDR2 YSYEKL. The chain's CDR3 is CASSQIGTINEKLFF. CDR3 in DNA: TGCGCCAGCAGCCAAATCGGGACCATTAATGAAAAACTGTTTTTT.

This chain connects TRBV27 to TRBJ1-4; D remains ambiguous. The CDR3 spans 14 residues. The germline V gene has CDR1 MNHEY and CDR2 SMNVEV (reference sequence). With 5 bases removed from V and 7 bases from J, the gap between germline ends came to 14 bases. This CDR3 reads CASSLRGPREKLFF. For the CDR3, the DNA is TGTGCCAGCAGTCTGCGAGGGCCGCGTGAAAAACTGTTTTTT.

V gene TRBV4-1 combines with J gene TRBJ2-5; D ambiguous. Trimming pared 2 bases from V and 5 bases from J, leaving 12 bases between. The CDR3 runs to 14 residues. Germline V gene lookup returns CDR1 MGHRA and CDR2 YSYEKL. The CDR3 bases are TGCGCCAGCAGCCAACTTAGGTTGTGGGAGACCCAGTACTTC. Its protein is CASSQLRLWETQYF.

V usage is TRBV7-2 and J usage is TRBJ2-7; 10 positions agree with TRBD2. Germline CDR1 is SGHTA and CDR2 is FQGNSA. The V segment lost 5 bases and the J segment 7 bases; nucleotides outside the gene matches: 11. CDR3 size: 15 residues. The CDR3 DNA is TGTGCCAGCAGCGAACAAAGCGGGAGGGCGAGTGAGCAGTACTTC. Its translation: CASSEQSGRASEQYF.

The chain links TRBV20-1 to TRBJ2-5; D unclear. CDR3 size: 11 residues. Germline V CDR1 and CDR2: DFQATT, SNEGSKA (reference sequence). Trimming took off 6 bases at V and 2 bases at J, with 7 bases between the two ends. CDR3 protein: CSAQPQETQYF. For the CDR3, the DNA is TGCAGTGCGCAACCGCAAGAGACCCAGTACTTC.

This clone was found once. The genes are TRBV18 and TRBJ2-7; possibly TRBD1 or TRBD2 for D (5 bases each). CDR3 length equals 13 residues. The germline V and J ends were trimmed by 3 bases and 5 bases, with 11 bases remaining between them. Germline V lookup: CDR1 KGHSH, CDR2 LQKENI. The CDR3: CASSPPGRDEQYF. In DNA, the CDR3 is TGTGCCAGCTCACCTCCGGGACGTGACGAGCAGTACTTC. Using reference TRBV18 and TRBJ2-7 for the parts outside the CDR3, the full variable domain is NAGVMQNPRHLVRRRGQEARLRCSPMKGHSHVYWYRQLPEEGLKFMVYLQKENIIDESGMPKERFSAEFPKEGPSILRIQQVVRGDSAAYFCASSPPGRDEQYFGPGTRLTVT.

This chain connects TRBV27 to TRBJ2-7, with 7 bases aligning to TRBD1. This CDR3 is built from 12 residues. Germline V gene data show CDR1 as MNHEY and CDR2 as SMNVEV (reference sequence). V was pared by 10 bases and J by 6 bases, with 9 bases of the junction left unmatched. The CDR3 DNA sequence: TGTGCCACTCAACAGGGGATAGGCGAGCAGTACTTC. Translation gives CATQQGIGEQYF.

J is TRBJ1-2 and V is TRBV19, with D unclear. This CDR3 has 10 residues. Germline V lookup: CDR1 LNHDA, CDR2 SQIVND (reference sequence). V was cut by 10 bases and J by 4 bases, with 7 bases left in between. CDR3 protein: CATRLYGYTF. In DNA form, the CDR3 reads TGTGCCACACGCCTCTATGGCTACACCTTC.